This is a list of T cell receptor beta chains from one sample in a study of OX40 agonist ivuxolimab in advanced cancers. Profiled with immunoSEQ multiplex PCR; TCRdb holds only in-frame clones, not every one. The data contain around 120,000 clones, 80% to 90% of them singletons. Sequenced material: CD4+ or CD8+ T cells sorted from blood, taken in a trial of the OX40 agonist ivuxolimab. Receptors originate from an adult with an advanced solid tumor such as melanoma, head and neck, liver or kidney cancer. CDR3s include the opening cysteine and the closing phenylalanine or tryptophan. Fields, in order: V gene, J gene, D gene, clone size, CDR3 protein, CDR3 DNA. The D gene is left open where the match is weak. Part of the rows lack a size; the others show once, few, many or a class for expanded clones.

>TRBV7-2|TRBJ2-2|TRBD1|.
CASSFNRDRPGELFF
TGTGCCAGCAGCTTTAACCGGGACAGGCCCGGGGAGCTGTTTTTT
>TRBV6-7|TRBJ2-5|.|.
CASTHRTETQYF
TGTGCCAGCACCCACCGGACAGAGACCCAGTACTTC
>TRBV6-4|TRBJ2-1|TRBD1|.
CASRRTGGPYNEQFF
TGTGCCAGCAGACGGACAGGGGGGCCCTACAATGAGCAGTTCTTC
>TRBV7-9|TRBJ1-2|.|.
CASSLGLSTQKGYTF
TGTGCCAGCAGCTTAGGTCTTTCCACACAAAAGGGGTACACCTTC
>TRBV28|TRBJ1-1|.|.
CASSFSGRLYTEAFF
TGTGCCAGCAGTTTTTCAGGGCGGCTCTACACTGAAGCTTTCTTT
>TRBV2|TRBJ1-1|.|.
CASLLNTEAFF
TGTGCCAGCTTATTGAACACTGAAGCTTTCTTT
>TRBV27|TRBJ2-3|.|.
CASSGGRFRDLVQVDTQYF
TGTGCCAGCAGTGGGGGGAGGTTCCGGGACCTAGTCCAGGTAGATACGCAGTATTTT
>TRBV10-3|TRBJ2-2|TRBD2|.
CATGGGLVNTGELFF
TGTGCCACCGGGGGGGGACTGGTGAACACCGGGGAGCTGTTTTTT
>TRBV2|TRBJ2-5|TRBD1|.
CASSFDRGRQETQYF
TGTGCCAGCAGTTTTGACAGGGGGAGGCAAGAGACCCAGTACTTC
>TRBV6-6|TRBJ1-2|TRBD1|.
CASRSTGYGYTF
TGTGCCAGCAGATCGACAGGGTATGGCTACACCTTC
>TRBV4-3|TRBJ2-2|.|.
CASSQANRISTGELFF
TGCGCCAGCAGCCAAGCCAACCGGATCAGCACCGGGGAGCTGTTTTTT
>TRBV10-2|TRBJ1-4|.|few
CASKGWGRNEKLFF
TGCGCCAGCAAAGGCTGGGGACGGAATGAAAAACTGTTTTTT
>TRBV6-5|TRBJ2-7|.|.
CASSYSSVGGRGEQYF
TGTGCCAGCAGTTACTCGTCGGTCGGAGGTCGGGGCGAGCAGTACTTC
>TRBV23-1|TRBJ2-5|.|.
CASSRGTQETQYF
TGCGCCAGCAGTCGGGGGACCCAAGAGACCCAGTACTTC
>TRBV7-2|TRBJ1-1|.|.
CASSLVRQGEAFF
TGTGCCAGCAGCTTAGTACGGCAGGGCGAAGCTTTCTTT
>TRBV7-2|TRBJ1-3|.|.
CASSLALLKTGNTIYF
TGTGCCAGCAGCTTAGCGCTCCTAAAAACGGGAAACACCATATATTTT
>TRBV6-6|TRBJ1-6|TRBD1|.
CASHRDRNSPLHF
TGTGCCAGCCACCGGGACAGGAATTCACCCCTCCACTTT
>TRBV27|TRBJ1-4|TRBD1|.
CASRMTGANEKLFF
TGTGCCAGCAGGATGACAGGGGCTAATGAAAAACTGTTTTTT
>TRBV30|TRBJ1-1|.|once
CAWSRTAIYNMNTEAFF
TGTGCCTGGAGCCGGACAGCCATTTACAACATGAACACTGAAGCTTTCTTT
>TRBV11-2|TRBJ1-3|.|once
CASSFSGPSSGNTIYF
TGTGCCAGCAGCTTTTCAGGTCCTAGCTCTGGAAACACCATATATTTT
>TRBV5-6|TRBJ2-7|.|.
CASSLVSYEQYF
TGTGCCAGCAGCTTGGTCAGCTACGAGCAGTACTTC
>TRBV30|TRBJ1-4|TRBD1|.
CAWSVQGGNEKLFF
TGTGCCTGGAGTGTACAGGGGGGCAATGAAAAACTGTTTTTT
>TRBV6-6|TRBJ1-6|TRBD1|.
CASSYSPTGGPTLHF
TGTGCCAGCAGTTACTCACCGACAGGGGGACCCACCCTCCACTTT
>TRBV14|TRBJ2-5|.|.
CASSQSETQYF
TGTGCCAGCAGCCAATCGGAGACCCAGTACTTC
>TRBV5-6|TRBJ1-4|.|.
CASSLLSAGRSTNEKLFF
TGTGCCAGCAGCTTATTGTCGGCAGGGAGATCCACTAATGAAAAACTGTTTTTT
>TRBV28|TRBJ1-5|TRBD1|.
CASSFGTGGAGQPQHF
TGTGCCAGCAGTTTTGGGACAGGGGGCGCGGGTCAGCCCCAGCATTTT
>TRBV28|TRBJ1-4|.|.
CASSGDGIHLGQKLFF
TGTGCCAGCAGTGGAGATGGAATCCACCTCGGCCAAAAACTGTTTTTT
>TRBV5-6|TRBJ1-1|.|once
CASSIYTEAFF
TGTGCCAGCAGCATCTACACTGAAGCTTTCTTT
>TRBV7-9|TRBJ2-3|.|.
CASSARSDTQYF
TGTGCCAGCAGCGCGCGCTCAGATACGCAGTATTTT
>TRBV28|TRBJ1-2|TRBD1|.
CATLGQGGSYGYTF
TGTGCCACCCTCGGACAGGGGGGGAGCTATGGCTACACCTTC
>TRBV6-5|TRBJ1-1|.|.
CASSSQNPEAFF
TGTGCCAGCAGTTCCCAGAACCCTGAAGCTTTCTTT
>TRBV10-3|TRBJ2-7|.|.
CAISERQASYEQYF
TGTGCCATCAGTGAAAGACAGGCCTCCTACGAGCAGTACTTC
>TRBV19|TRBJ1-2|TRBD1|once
CASSSHRGGGFYGYTF
TGTGCCAGTAGCAGTCACAGAGGAGGGGGCTTCTATGGCTACACCTTC
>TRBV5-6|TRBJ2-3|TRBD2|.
CASSPISGGAVDTQYF
TGTGCCAGCAGCCCAATCAGCGGGGGGGCGGTAGATACGCAGTATTTT
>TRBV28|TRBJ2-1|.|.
CASKGGRSLSSYNEQFF
TGTGCCAGCAAAGGGGGGAGGAGCTTAAGCTCCTACAATGAGCAGTTCTTC
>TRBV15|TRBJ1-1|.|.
CATSRAVTGMNTEAFF
TGTGCCACCAGCAGAGCCGTGACAGGCATGAACACTGAAGCTTTCTTT
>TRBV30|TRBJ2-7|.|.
CAWNRDSPYEQYF
TGTGCCTGGAACCGGGACTCCCCCTACGAGCAGTACTTC
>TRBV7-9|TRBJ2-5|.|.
CASSLQTGSETQYF
TGTGCCAGCAGCTTACAAACAGGGTCAGAGACCCAGTACTTC
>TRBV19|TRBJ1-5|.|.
CASSFQGGNQPQHF
TGTGCCAGTAGTTTTCAAGGGGGCAATCAGCCCCAGCATTTT
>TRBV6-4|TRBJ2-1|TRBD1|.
CASSDEGTGYNEQFF
TGTGCCAGCAGTGATGAAGGGACAGGCTACAATGAGCAGTTCTTC
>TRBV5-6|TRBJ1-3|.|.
CASQDSRSGNTIYF
TGTGCCAGCCAGGACAGTCGCTCTGGAAACACCATATATTTT
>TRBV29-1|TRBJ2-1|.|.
CSVVKGFSYNEQFF
TGCAGCGTTGTAAAGGGGTTCTCCTACAATGAGCAGTTCTTC
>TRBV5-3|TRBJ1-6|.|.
CARSLLRGWDSPLHF
TGTGCCAGAAGCTTGCTGAGGGGCTGGGATTCACCCCTCCACTTT
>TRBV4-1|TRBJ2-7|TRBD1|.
CASSREDPGQGAYEQYF
TGCGCCAGCAGCCGAGAGGACCCGGGACAGGGGGCTTACGAGCAGTACTTC
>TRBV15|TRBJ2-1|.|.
CATSRVGGAENEQFF
TGTGCCACCAGCAGAGTAGGGGGGGCCGAAAATGAGCAGTTCTTC
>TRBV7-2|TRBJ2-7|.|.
CASSLTYEQYF
TGTGCCAGCAGCTTAACCTACGAGCAGTACTTC
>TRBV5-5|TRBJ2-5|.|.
CASSLEQGLKTQYF
TGTGCCAGCAGCTTGGAACAGGGTCTAAAGACCCAGTACTTC
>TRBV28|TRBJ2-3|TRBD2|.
CASKRGSTYTQYF
TGTGCCAGCAAGCGGGGGAGCACATATACGCAGTATTTT
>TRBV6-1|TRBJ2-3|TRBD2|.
CASSEGSGGQDTQYF
TGTGCCAGCAGTGAAGGTAGCGGGGGGCAAGATACGCAGTATTTT
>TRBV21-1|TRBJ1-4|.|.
CASSTQKTGRAEKLFF
TGTGCCAGCAGCACCCAAAAGACAGGGCGAGCTGAAAAACTGTTTTTT
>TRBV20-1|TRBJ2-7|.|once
CSVSAVYEQYF
TGCAGTGTTTCGGCTGTCTACGAGCAGTACTTC
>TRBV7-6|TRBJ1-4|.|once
CASSLGQGNEKLFF
TGTGCCAGCAGCTTGGGCCAGGGTAATGAAAAACTGTTTTTT
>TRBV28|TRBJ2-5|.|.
CASSPPNRGETQYF
TGTGCCAGCAGTCCCCCTAATAGAGGGGAGACCCAGTACTTC
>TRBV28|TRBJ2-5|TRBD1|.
CASSFDRVATETQYF
TGTGCCAGCAGTTTTGACAGGGTGGCGACAGAGACCCAGTACTTC